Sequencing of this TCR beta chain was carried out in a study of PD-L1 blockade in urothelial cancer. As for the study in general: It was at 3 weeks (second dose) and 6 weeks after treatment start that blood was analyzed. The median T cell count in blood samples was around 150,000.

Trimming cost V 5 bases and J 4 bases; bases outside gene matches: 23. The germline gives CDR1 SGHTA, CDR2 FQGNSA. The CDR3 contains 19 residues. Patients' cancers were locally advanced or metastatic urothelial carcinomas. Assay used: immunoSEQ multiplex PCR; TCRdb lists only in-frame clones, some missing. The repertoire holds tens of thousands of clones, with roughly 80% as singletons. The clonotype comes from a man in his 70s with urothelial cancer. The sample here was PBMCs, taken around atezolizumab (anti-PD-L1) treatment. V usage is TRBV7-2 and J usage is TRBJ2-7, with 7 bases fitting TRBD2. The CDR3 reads CASSRRLQLAAGTPYEQYF. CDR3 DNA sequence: TGTGCCAGCAGCAGAAGACTCCAGCTAGCGGCAGGTACCCCTTACGAGCAGTACTTC.